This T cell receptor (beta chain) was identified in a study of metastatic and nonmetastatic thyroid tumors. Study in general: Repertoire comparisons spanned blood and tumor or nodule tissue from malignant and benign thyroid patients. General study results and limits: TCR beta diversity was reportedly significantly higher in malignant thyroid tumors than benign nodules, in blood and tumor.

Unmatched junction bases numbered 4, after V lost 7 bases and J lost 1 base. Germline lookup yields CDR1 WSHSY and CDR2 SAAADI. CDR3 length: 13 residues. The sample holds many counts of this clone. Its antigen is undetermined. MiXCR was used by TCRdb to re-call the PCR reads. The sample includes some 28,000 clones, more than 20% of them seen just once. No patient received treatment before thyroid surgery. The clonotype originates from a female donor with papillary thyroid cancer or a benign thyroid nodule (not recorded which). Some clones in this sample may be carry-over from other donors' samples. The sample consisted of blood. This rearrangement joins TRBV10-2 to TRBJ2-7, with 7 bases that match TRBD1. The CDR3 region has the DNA TGCGCCAGCATGAGACAGGGTTCCTACGAGCAGTACTTC. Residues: CASMRQGSYEQYF.